Following are 7 T cell receptor beta chains from one sample sequenced in a study of Graves' ophthalmopathy and Graves' hyperthyroidism. Amplification of TCR beta CDR3 regions used RNA transcripts. Second-round multiplex PCR followed a first-round RT-PCR using HTBI primers. TCRdb redid the calling of the multiplex PCR reads with MiXCR, one entry per CDR3 protein. The sample contains over a million distinct CDR3 sequences, 35% to 40% of which appear only once. The specimen sequenced was peripheral blood or thyroid tissue (not recorded which). Every receptor here comes from an adult man with Graves' hyperthyroidism.

The genes are TRBV19 and TRBJ2-5; 7 nucleotides match TRBD1. V lost 6 bases, J lost 5 bases, and 9 bases stayed unmatched. This CDR3 spans 14 amino acids. Germline CDR1 and CDR2: LNHDA and SQIVND (reference sequence). This CDR3 is CASSPDRRKETQYF. CDR3 nucleotide sequence: TGTGCCAGTAGCCCGGACAGGCGGAAGGAGACCCAGTACTTC.

This clonotype was detected ten times or more. V and J are TRBV24-1 and TRBJ2-7; TRBD1 matches at 11 bases. The length of the CDR3 is 15 residues. After removal of 3 bases from V and 2 bases from J, the junction contained 2 bases not matched to a gene. Germline V CDR1 and CDR2: KGHDR, SFDVKD. CDR3 nucleotides: TGTGCCACCAGTGATCCGGGACAGGGGGCCTACGAGCAGTACTTC. Translated, it gives CATSDPGQGAYEQYF.

Many counts were recorded for this clonotype. This chain links TRBV9 with TRBJ1-1; D remains ambiguous. Trimming removed 8 bases from V and 1 base from J, with 12 bases in between. This CDR3 is 13 amino acids long. The germline V gene encodes CDR1 SGDLS and CDR2 YYNGEE. In DNA form, the CDR3 reads TGTGCCAGAGGAGGGCCGGAGAACACTGAAGCTTTCTTT. As protein: CARGGPENTEAFF.

The V gene is TRBV25-1, the J gene TRBJ1-6; 8 bases map to TRBD1. In germline, CDR1 is MGHDK, CDR2 SYGVNS. Unmatched junction bases numbered 6, after V lost 5 bases and J lost 3 bases. This CDR3 is 16 amino acids long. The chain's CDR3 is CASSKRTGFYNSPLHF. CDR3 sequence (DNA): TGTGCCAGCAGTAAACGGACAGGGTTCTATAATTCACCCCTCCACTTT.

With regard to this clonotype: Possible read error: a much larger clone is one base away. The chain has TRBV7-2 and TRBJ2-5, with 9 bases that match TRBD2. The CDR3 contains 16 residues. The J segment lost 5 bases and the V segment lost 5 bases, leaving 12 bases of the junction unmatched. The V gene's germline CDR1 is SGHTA and CDR2 FQGNSA. The CDR3 reads CASSIDRGRALETQYF. DNA of the CDR3: TGTGCCAGCAGCATAGATCGCGGGAGGGCCCTGGAGACCCAGTACTTC. Variable domain in full (rest from reference TRBV7-2 and TRBJ2-5): GAGVSQSPSNKVTEKGKDVELRCDPISGHTALYWYRQSLGQGLEFLIYFQGNSAPDKSGLPSDRFSAERTGGSVSTLTIQRTQQEDSAVYLCASSIDRGRALETQYFGPGTRLLVL.

In its sample, this clonotype was seen many times. The chain uses TRBV10-3 and TRBJ2-5; 11 bases line up with TRBD1. Trimming at V came to 4 bases and at J to 4 bases, leaving 8 bases not matched to a gene. From germline, CDR1 is ENHRY and CDR2 SYGVKD. The CDR3 extends over 16 amino acids. The CDR3 sequence is CAISVGQGAVGETQYF. The CDR3, as DNA: TGTGCCATCAGTGTAGGACAGGGGGCAGTTGGAGAGACCCAGTACTTC.

This clonotype showed up just a few times. V gene TRBV24-1 combines with J gene TRBJ2-5, with TRBD2 matching 9 bases. Looked up from germline, CDR1 is KGHDR and CDR2 is SFDVKD. The CDR3 length is 18 residues. V shed 3 bases and J 5 bases; nucleotides not matched to a gene: 15. The CDR3 sequence: CATSDHQGWGTSPETQYF. CDR3 DNA sequence: TGTGCCACCAGTGATCATCAGGGATGGGGGACTAGCCCCGAGACCCAGTACTTC.